The clone carrying this TCR beta chain has a handful of counts. No antigen is known for it. Germline V gives CDR1 LGHNA, CDR2 YNFKEQ. The CDR3 runs 15 residues. V was shortened by 2 bases and J by 0 bases, with 8 bases between the two germline ends. Individual cDNA molecules received unique molecular identifiers. MiXCR was run by TCRdb on the 5' RACE reads, yielding one entry per CDR3 protein. The data contain about 33,000 distinct CDR3 sequences, 6% to 8.5% of them singletons. This sample was taken from a study of early T cells in non-severe SARS-CoV-2 infection. Whole-study context: Chains stayed unpaired after sequencing of bulk RNA from unsorted whole blood.

Study findings and constraints: There was a bias toward anti-spike CD8 responses in VDJdb matching, which missed private and CD4 specificities.

The sequence was obtained from an adult who was a healthcare worker with PCR-confirmed SARS-CoV-2 infection or an uninfected control (not recorded which). This chain joins TRBV4-2 and TRBJ1-3, with D possibly being TRBD1 (5 bases). The specimen was whole blood. The CDR3 nucleotides read TGTGCCAGCAGCCAACCCGACAGCTCTGGAAACACCATATATTTT. Translating gives CASSQPDSSGNTIYF.